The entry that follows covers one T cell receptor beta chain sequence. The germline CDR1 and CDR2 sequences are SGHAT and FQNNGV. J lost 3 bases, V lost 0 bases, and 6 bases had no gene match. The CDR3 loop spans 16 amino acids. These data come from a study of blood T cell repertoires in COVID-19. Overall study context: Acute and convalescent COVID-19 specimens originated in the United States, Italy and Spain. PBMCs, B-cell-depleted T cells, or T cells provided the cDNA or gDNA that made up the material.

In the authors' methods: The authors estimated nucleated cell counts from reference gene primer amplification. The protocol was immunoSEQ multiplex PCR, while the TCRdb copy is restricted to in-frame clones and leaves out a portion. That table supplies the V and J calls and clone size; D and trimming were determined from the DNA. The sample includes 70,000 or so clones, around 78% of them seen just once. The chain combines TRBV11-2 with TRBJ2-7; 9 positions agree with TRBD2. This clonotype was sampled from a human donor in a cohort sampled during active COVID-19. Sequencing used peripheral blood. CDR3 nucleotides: TGTGCCAGCAGCTTAGAGCCTAGCGGGGAGTTCTACGAGCAGTACTTC. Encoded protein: CASSLEPSGEFYEQYF.